A selection of T cell receptor beta chains follows, all from one sample in a study of regulatory T cells in long-lasting Graves disease. One entry per CDR3 protein, called by TCRdb with MiXCR from the multiplex PCR reads. The table shows 400,000 or so distinct CDR3 sequences, with around 24% occurring only once. The sample was peripheral blood mononuclear cells (PBMCs), taken when the disease was refractory, from a patient treated with antithyroid drugs. These receptors were taken from a female donor with Graves disease. Both conserved end residues are part of each CDR3. The D gene is left open where the match is weak. The listing skips clone size in some rows; elsewhere it reads once, few, many or a size class.

>many|TRBD1|TRBJ1-2|TRBV7-2
CASSLAPSATGDGYTF
TGTGCCAGCAGCTTAGCTCCCTCGGCAACAGGGGACGGCTACACCTTC
>NA|NA|TRBJ2-1|TRBV6-1
CASRPGLATSSYNEQFF
TGTGCCAGCAGACCGGGACTGGCTACTAGCTCCTACAATGAGCAGTTCTTC
>few|TRBD1|TRBJ2-7|TRBV28
CASRTDREFGYEQYF
TGTGCCAGCAGGACCGACAGGGAATTTGGTTACGAGCAGTACTTC
>NA|TRBD2|TRBJ2-3|TRBV29-1
CSVSQLAGGPEDTQYF
TGCAGCGTGAGCCAACTAGCGGGAGGGCCGGAGGATACGCAGTATTTT
>many|TRBD1|TRBJ1-2|TRBV28
CASSSPDRAYGYTF
TGTGCCAGCAGTTCCCCGGACAGGGCATATGGCTACACCTTC
>few|NA|TRBJ2-2|TRBV7-2
CASSRENTGELFF
TGTGCCAGCAGCCGGGAGAACACCGGGGAGCTGTTTTTT
>NA|TRBD2|TRBJ2-5|TRBV9
CASSVGAYSGRVWKETQYF
TGTGCCAGCAGCGTAGGAGCCTATAGCGGGAGGGTGTGGAAAGAGACCCAGTACTTC
>NA|NA|TRBJ1-4|TRBV10-3
CAIGTRTNEKLFF
TGTGCCATCGGGACACGGACGAATGAAAAACTGTTTTTT
>many|NA|TRBJ2-6|TRBV2
CASSAQGTGANVLTF
TGTGCCAGCAGTGCCCAGGGTACTGGGGCCAACGTCCTGACTTTC
>few|TRBD1|TRBJ2-5|TRBV5-1
CASSLAPTRTGEGETQYF
TGCGCCAGCAGCTTGGCTCCTACAAGGACAGGCGAAGGGGAGACCCAGTACTTC
>NA|NA|TRBJ2-2|TRBV7-3
CASSLSRALNTGELFF
TGTGCCAGCAGCTTAAGCAGGGCCCTTAACACCGGGGAGCTGTTTTTT
>few|NA|TRBJ2-2|TRBV20-1
CSARVLVGDANTGELFF
TGCAGTGCTAGAGTATTGGTAGGAGACGCGAACACCGGGGAGCTGTTTTTT
>many|NA|TRBJ2-5|TRBV12-3/TRBV12-4
CASRLGRLETQYF
TGTGCCAGCAGACTCGGACGATTGGAGACCCAGTACTTC
>few|NA|TRBJ2-7|TRBV19
CASSTRRRGAYEQYF
TGTGCCAGTAGTACCCGACGGAGGGGGGCCTACGAGCAGTACTTC
>many|NA|TRBJ1-2|TRBV29-1
CSVPAPGEGGYTF
TGCAGCGTTCCCGCCCCGGGTGAAGGAGGCTACACCTTC
>many|NA|TRBJ2-7|TRBV5-5
CASSLALGRDEQYF
TGTGCCAGCAGCTTGGCCCTAGGCAGGGACGAGCAGTACTTC